This TCR beta chain was observed in a study of blood T cell repertoires in COVID-19. Study as a whole: Acute and convalescent COVID-19 specimens originated in the United States, Italy and Spain. PBMCs, B-cell-depleted T cells, or T cells were the source of the cDNA or gDNA that made up the material.

The germline V gene has CDR1 MDHEN and CDR2 SYDVKM. With 8 bases removed from V and 2 bases from J, the gap between germline ends came to 10 bases. The CDR3 loop spans 12 amino acids. Authors' data handling: Nucleated cell counts were estimated from reference gene primer amplification. Some clones are missing from TCRdb's copy, which holds only in-frame ones; the method was immunoSEQ multiplex PCR. The V and J calls and the clone size are those of that table, but D and trimming were determined from the DNA. The sample has 50,000 to 55,000 clones, 85% seen once; the top ten hold about 6%. The specimen sequenced was peripheral blood. The chain combines TRBV28 with TRBJ2-7; D remains unclear. The receptor comes from a man aged 55 to 70 with acute or convalescent COVID-19. The CDR3 loop reads CASAELTYEQYF. The CDR3 coding sequence is TGTGCCAGCGCGGAGTTGACCTACGAGCAGTACTTC.